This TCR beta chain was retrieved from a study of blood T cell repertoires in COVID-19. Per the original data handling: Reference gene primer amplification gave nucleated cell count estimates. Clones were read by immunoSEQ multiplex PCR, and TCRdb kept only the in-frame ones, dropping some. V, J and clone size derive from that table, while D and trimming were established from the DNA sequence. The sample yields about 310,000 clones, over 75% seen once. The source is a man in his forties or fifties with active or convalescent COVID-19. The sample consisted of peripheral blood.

The CDR3 spells CASSPLRQGPSREQYF. The CDR3 DNA reads TGTGCCAGCAGCCCTCTCCGACAGGGGCCGAGTCGGGAGCAGTACTTC. The chain combines TRBV11-2 with TRBJ2-7; TRBD1 aligns across 8 bases. V trimming: 5 bases; J trimming: 7 bases; junction bases outside the gene matches: 16. The CDR3 has 16 amino acids. The germline gives CDR1 SGHAT, CDR2 FQNNGV.